This T cell receptor beta chain was sequenced in a study of shared clonotypes between healthy human individuals. Samples underwent the assay at deep level. The repertoire was sequenced with immunoSEQ multiplex PCR; TCRdb's copy has only in-frame clones and lacks some. The data show about 2.1 million clones, approximately 94% seen once. CD45RO-negative cells were positively selected for CCR7, leaving out terminally differentiated effector memory CD45RA+ cells. Caucasian adults residing in Nashville, Tennessee made up all the donors. Sequencing was performed on naive CD8+ T cells from PBMCs. This sequence originates from a man aged 18 to 35 in good health. Some clones in this sample may be carry-over from other donors' samples.

The CDR3 loop is CSVEEGSYEQYF. The DNA of the CDR3 is TGCAGCGTTGAAGAGGGGTCCTACGAGCAGTACTTC. The chain has TRBV29-1 and TRBJ2-5; the D is unclear. Near its end, the DNA agrees better with TRBJ2-7, so the J call may be wrong. This CDR3 comprises 12 residues. Germline lookup yields CDR1 SQVTM and CDR2 ANQGSEA.